This T cell receptor beta chain emerged from a study of cytomegalovirus exposure and HLA in healthy donors. Whole-study context: In a later analysis, it was reported that the 120 validation repertoires had been produced on the same platform as the roughly 650 repertoires belonging to the first cohort. Study-wide points: The classifier reportedly diagnosed cytomegalovirus status with high sensitivity and specificity.

Some clones are missing from TCRdb's copy, which holds only in-frame ones; the method was immunoSEQ multiplex PCR. The sample consists of under 85,000 clones, approximately 93% of them appearing once. The CDR3 runs 15 residues. Germline trimming cut 6 bases from V and 8 bases from J; bases unmatched to any gene: 11. Germline CDR1 SEHNR, CDR2 FQNEAQ (reference sequence). While the first cohort had 600 to 800 subjects, the donors belonged to the separate validation cohort of about 120 subjects. A word on this clone: What it recognizes is unknown.

V gene TRBV7-9 combines with J gene TRBJ2-1, with 9 positions matching TRBD2. Sequencing was carried out using PBMCs. The sequence was obtained from a woman aged 18-29 years in good health and CMV-seronegative. CDR3 sequence (DNA): TGTGCCAGCAGTCCCGGGACTAGCACCTGGGATGAGCAGTTCTTC. Protein: CASSPGTSTWDEQFF.